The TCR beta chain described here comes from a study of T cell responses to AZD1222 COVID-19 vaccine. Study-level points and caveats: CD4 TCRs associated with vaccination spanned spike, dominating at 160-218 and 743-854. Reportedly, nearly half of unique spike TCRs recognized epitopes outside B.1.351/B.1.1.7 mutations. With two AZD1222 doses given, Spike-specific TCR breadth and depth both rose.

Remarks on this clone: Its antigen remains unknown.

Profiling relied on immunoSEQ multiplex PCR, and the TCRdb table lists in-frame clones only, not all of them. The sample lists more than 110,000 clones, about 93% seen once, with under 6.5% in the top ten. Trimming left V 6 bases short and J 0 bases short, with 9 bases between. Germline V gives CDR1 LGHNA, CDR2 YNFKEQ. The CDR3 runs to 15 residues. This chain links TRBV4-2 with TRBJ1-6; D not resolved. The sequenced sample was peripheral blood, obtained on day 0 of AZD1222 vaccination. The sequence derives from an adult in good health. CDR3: CASSTESSYNSPLHF. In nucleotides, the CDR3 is TGTGCCAGCAGTACCGAGAGCTCCTATAATTCACCCCTCCACTTT.